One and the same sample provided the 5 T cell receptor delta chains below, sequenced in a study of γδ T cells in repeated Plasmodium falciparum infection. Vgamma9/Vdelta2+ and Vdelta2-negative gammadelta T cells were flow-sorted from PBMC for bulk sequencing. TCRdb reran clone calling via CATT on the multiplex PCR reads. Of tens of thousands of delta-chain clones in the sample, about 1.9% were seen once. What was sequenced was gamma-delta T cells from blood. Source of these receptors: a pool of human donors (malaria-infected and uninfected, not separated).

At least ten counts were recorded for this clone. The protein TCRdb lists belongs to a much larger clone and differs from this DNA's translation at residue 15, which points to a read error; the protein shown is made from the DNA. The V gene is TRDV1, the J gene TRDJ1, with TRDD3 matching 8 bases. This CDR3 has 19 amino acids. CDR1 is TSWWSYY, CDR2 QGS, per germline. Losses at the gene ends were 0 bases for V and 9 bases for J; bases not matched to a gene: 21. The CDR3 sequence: CALGELRAPPNSGGDELIF. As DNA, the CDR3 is TGTGCTCTTGGGGAACTTAGGGCCCCTCCAAATTCTGGGGGAGACGAACTCATCTTT.

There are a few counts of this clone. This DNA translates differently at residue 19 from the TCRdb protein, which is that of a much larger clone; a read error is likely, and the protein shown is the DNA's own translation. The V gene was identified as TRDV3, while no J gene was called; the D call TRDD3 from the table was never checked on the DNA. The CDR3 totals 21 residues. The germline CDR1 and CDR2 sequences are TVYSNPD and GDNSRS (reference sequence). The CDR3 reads CAFNSRHFHYWGMNIPDKIIF. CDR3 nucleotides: TGTGCCTTTAATTCGCGCCACTTCCACTACTGGGGGATGAATATCCCCGATAAAATCATCTTT.

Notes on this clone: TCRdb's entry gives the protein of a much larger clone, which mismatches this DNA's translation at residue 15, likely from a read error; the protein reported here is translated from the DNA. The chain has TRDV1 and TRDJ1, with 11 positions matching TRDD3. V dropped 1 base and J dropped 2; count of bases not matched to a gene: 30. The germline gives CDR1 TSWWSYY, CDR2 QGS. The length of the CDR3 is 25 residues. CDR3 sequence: CALGERTSYFWGIRGHVGRTDKLIF. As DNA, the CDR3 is TGTGCTCTTGGGGAACGGACTTCCTACTTTTGGGGGATACGAGGGCATGTGGGGCGGACCGATAAACTCATCTTT.

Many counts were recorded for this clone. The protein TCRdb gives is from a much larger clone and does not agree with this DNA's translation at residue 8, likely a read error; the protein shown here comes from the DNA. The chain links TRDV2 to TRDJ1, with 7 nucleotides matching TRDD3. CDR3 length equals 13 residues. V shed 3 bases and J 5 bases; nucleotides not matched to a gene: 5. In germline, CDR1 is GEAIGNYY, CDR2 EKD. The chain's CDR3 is CACDGIQADKLIF. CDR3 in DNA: TGTGCCTGTGACGGGATACAAGCGGATAAACTCATCTTT.

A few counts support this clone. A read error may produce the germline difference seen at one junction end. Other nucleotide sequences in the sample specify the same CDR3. The CDR3 sequence: CALGEPPGFILGDTVRTDKLIF. The CDR3 DNA follows: TGTGCTCTGGGGGAACCCCCGGGATTCATACTGGGGGATACAGTTCGTACCGATAAACTCATCTTT. This chain links TRDV1 with TRDJ1; 12 positions agree with TRDD3. The J gene, missing from TCRdb, was assigned here through DNA to germline matching. CDR1 and CDR2 from the germline V gene are TSWWSYY and QGS. The CDR3 is made up of 22 amino acids.